This is a list of T cell receptor beta chains from one sample in a study of naive and memory T cell subsets. TCRdb processed the UMI-ligation and nested PCR reads anew with MiXCR; each CDR3 protein has one entry. Among approximately 90,000 distinct CDR3 sequences listed, approximately 10% were seen once. Sequencing was done on a sample of naive CD4+ T cells from blood. The receptors here all came from a human donor in good health. CDR3s leave out the opening cysteine and the closing phenylalanine or tryptophan.

V | length | CDR3
TRBV10-3 | 11 | AIWVNLRNEQF
TRBV5-1 | 11 | ASSLSQGNEQF
TRBV20-1 | 13 | SAPGLGPSLGEQY
TRBV5-1 | 14 | ASSFRLGASSYEQY
TRBV6-5 | 12 | ASSYVPSSYEQY
TRBV5-4 | 14 | ASSRRVDRFQETRY
TRBV12-3/TRBV12-4 | 12 | ASDASPATDTQY
TRBV20-1 | 12 | SAPLAGGDNEQF
TRBV7-2 | 13 | ASSLAGLAKNIQY
TRBV7-2 | 12 | ASSLPGQGRKLF
TRBV11-3 | 13 | ASSLLRLAGNEQF
TRBV5-4 | 10 | ASSLRQETQY
TRBV6-2/TRBV6-3 | 13 | ASSSSRDRDYEQY
TRBV14 | 9 | ASSRFYEQY
TRBV5-6 | 15 | ASSLAIGGFSYNEQF
TRBV7-2 | 11 | ASSFGGSQPQH
TRBV20-1 | 11 | SARLGGRNKAF
TRBV7-9 | 13 | ASSLGTSGAGELF
TRBV9 | 12 | ASSPRQGTDTQY
TRBV4-3 | 11 | ASSRKMGGELF
TRBV2 | 10 | ASRPDWLGGF
TRBV7-2 | 13 | ASSPGGANTGELF
TRBV18 | 14 | ASSPPGTADTGELF
TRBV12-3/TRBV12-4 | 13 | ASSLGSEVLETQY
TRBV5-1 | 9 | ASSVTDTQY
TRBV11-3 | 10 | ASSGNNSPLH
TRBV11-2 | 13 | ASSLTARRGETQY
TRBV15 | 10 | ATSRGLGGYT
TRBV29-1 | 10 | SVDSGSTEAF
TRBV29-1 | 15 | SSQWAGGFLGDTEAF
TRBV27 | 15 | ASSSSTYDSGANVLT
TRBV10-3 | 14 | AISEFGQGANQPQH
TRBV15 | 10 | ATSVKGGELF
TRBV29-1 | 10 | SVGKSTETQY
TRBV20-1 | 14 | SASDPGQLAKNIQY
TRBV4-3 | 15 | ASSQERSSGGTDTQY
TRBV12-5 | 10 | ASGEQGYEQY
TRBV20-1 | 11 | SAPTGGRDTQY
TRBV11-2 | 11 | ASTSGRADTQY
TRBV20-1 | 13 | SAPPLAGIKNEQF
TRBV21-1 | 12 | ASSTRTDNQPQH
TRBV7-9 | 12 | ASSRTGEGSPLH
TRBV6-1 | 13 | ASSRLDTHSYEQY
TRBV10-3 | 12 | AISVAGSPSPQY
TRBV5-6 | 12 | ASSLETGPRELF
TRBV7-8 | 16 | ASSPSVAVGEWADTQY
TRBV6-2/TRBV6-3 | 12 | ASSKGAGANVLT
TRBV25-1 | 12 | ASSERAGNYGYT
TRBV24-1 | 12 | ATSPHAPGETQY
TRBV24-1 | 14 | ATSATPGLGVGEQY
TRBV20-1 | 13 | SAIHPGLAGDEQF
TRBV7-2 | 12 | ASSLAPGNTEAF
TRBV24-1 | 17 | APRLSGTSYRPRNQPQH
TRBV28 | 11 | ASSLDMGTEAF
TRBV7-7 | 15 | ASSPSMIQGNTGELF
TRBV7-2 | 14 | ASSLVTSEAYNEQF
TRBV30 | 15 | AWSTSRTSGSTDTQY
TRBV24-1 | 10 | ATSETTETQY
TRBV20-1 | 12 | SARNPTGIYEQY